This record looks at one T cell receptor (beta chain) sequence and its context. Its antigen is unidentified. The source of the sample is a study of cytomegalovirus exposure and HLA in healthy donors. General study points: Many donors shared some public TCRs, even though most TCR sequences were rare.

Use of 60 Vbeta and 13 Jbeta primers characterized the PCR. Sequencing was performed with immunoSEQ multiplex PCR; in TCRdb, only in-frame clones are kept and a portion is missing. Its clone listing holds about 90,000 clones. Sequencing input: PBMCs. This receptor was obtained from a woman in her twenties or thirties in good health and CMV-seronegative.

In DNA, the CDR3 is TGTGCCAGCAGCTTCGGACAGATGAACACTGAAGCTTTCTTT. Its protein is CASSFGQMNTEAFF. The chain joins TRBV7-8 to TRBJ1-1, with TRBD1 as a possible D gene (6 bases). The CDR3 contains 14 residues. V dropped 3 bases and J dropped 0 bases, with 8 bases sitting between them. Germline V gene sequence: CDR1 SGHVS, CDR2 FQNEAQ.